The clone carrying this T cell receptor (beta chain) was counted ten times or more. Its antigen is unidentified. V dropped 4 bases and J dropped 2; count of bases not matched to a gene: 8. CDR1 MGHDK and CDR2 SYGVNS come from the germline V gene. The CDR3 totals 16 residues. This sample stems from a study of T-cell reconstitution after alpha-beta-depleted transplantation in children. Points from the study as a whole: T-cell numbers and diversity one year post-transplant derived largely from freshly generated T cells. Two months or so post-transplant, alpha-beta T cells reportedly derived from several hundred expanded graft clones. Surviving recipient T cells and thymic progenitors accounted for the high day-60 TCRbeta diversity observed in some patients.

A TCRbeta library incorporating unique molecular identifiers was prepared. TCRdb recomputed calls from the PCR reads with MiXCR, one row per CDR3 protein. The sample records around 700,000 distinct CDR3 sequences, around 13% being singletons. The gene calls are TRBV25-1 and TRBJ2-5, with 9 bases lining up with TRBD2. The material sequenced was PBMCs, taken before TCRalphabeta/CD19-depleted stem cell transplant. This clonotype was sampled from a girl aged 2 to 9 with congenital amegakaryocytic thrombocytopenia, due to receive a stem cell transplant. As DNA, the CDR3 is TGTGCCAGCAGTGTAGTAGCGGGAGCTAGACAAGAGACCCAGTACTTC. Its translation is CASSVVAGARQETQYF.